This TCR beta chain was obtained from a study of breast tumors, draining lymph nodes, adjacent tissues. General study findings and limits: Tumor repertoires ranked between lymph nodes and nontumor tissue in diversity, with V and J gene preferences. Findings are consistent with lymph node origin and intratumoral expansion of most tumor T cells.

This clonotype showed up many times. Its antigen is currently unknown. A single record per CDR3 protein comes from TCRdb applying MiXCR to the multiplex PCR reads. The table lists under 85,000 distinct CDR3 sequences, roughly a fifth of them singletons. Axillary draining lymph nodes of breast cancer patients supplied the node samples. The receptor was derived from a female donor with breast cancer. Some clones in this sample may be carry-over from other donors' samples. Material for sequencing was axillary lymph node tissue.

The CDR3 loop is CASSRRPPTGDTQYF. The CDR3 DNA sequence: TGTGCCAGCAGCCGCCGGCCGCCCACTGGTGATACGCAGTATTTT. The J gene is TRBJ2-3, the V gene TRBV5-6; no clear D gene. In germline, CDR1 is SGHDT, CDR2 YYEEEE. V was pared by 4 bases and J by 6 bases, with 18 bases between. The CDR3 is made up of 15 amino acids. The entire variable domain, with the rest obtained from reference TRBV5-6 and TRBJ2-3, is as follows: DAGVTQSPTHLIKTRGQQVTLRCSPKSGHDTVSWYQQALGQGPQFIFQYYEEEERQRGNFPDRFSGHQFPNYSSELNVNALLLGDSALYLCASSRRPPTGDTQYFGPGTRLTVL.